These T cell receptor beta chains were read from a single sample in a study of blood T cell repertoires in COVID-19. Assay used: immunoSEQ multiplex PCR; TCRdb lists only in-frame clones, some missing. This sample carries some 300,000 clones, roughly 89% of them seen once, and the ten largest clones take 1.5% to 2%. The specimen was peripheral blood. Receptors originate from a woman in her thirties with COVID-19, enrolled during active disease. The CDR3 runs from the conserved cysteine through the conserved F or W. D genes are given only for firm matches. Only some rows state a clone size, as once, few, many or a class for expanded clones.

j_call d_call clone_size v_call cdr3_aa cdr3_nt
TRBJ2-2 . . TRBV28 CASSLPGSFSNTGELFF TGTGCCAGCAGTTTGCCGGGGAGTTTCAGTAACACCGGGGAGCTGTTTTTT
TRBJ1-3 TRBD1 . TRBV30 CAWTAGQGGNTIYF TGTGCCTGGACCGCGGGACAGGGCGGAAACACCATATATTTT
TRBJ2-2 . . TRBV27 CASSLWQAGELFF TGTGCCAGCAGTTTGTGGCAGGCCGGGGAGCTGTTTTTT
TRBJ1-6 . . TRBV19 CASSMDSVYSPLHF TGTGCCAGTAGTATGGACAGCGTTTATTCACCCCTCCACTTT
TRBJ2-5 . . TRBV5-1 CASSRRTSLGETQYF TGCGCCAGCAGCAGACGGACATCACTGGGGGAGACCCAGTACTTC
TRBJ1-1 TRBD1 few TRBV3-1/TRBV3-2 CASSHKPGQGTEAFF TGTGCCAGCAGCCACAAACCGGGACAGGGGACTGAAGCTTTCTTT
TRBJ1-6 . . TRBV3-1/TRBV3-2 CASSQGWSRAYNSPLHF TGTGCCAGCAGCCAAGGGTGGTCGAGGGCCTATAATTCACCCCTCCACTTT
TRBJ1-6 . . TRBV11-2 CASSFPLRSPLHF TGTGCCAGCAGCTTTCCCCTACGTTCACCCCTCCACTTT
TRBJ1-2 TRBD1 . TRBV9 CASSGPPGQGLGYTF TGTGCCAGCAGCGGGCCGCCGGGACAGGGCCTCGGCTACACCTTC
TRBJ1-5 . . TRBV6-1 CASSEYRVGNQPQHF TGTGCCAGCAGTGAGTACAGGGTGGGCAATCAGCCCCAGCATTTT
TRBJ1-5 . . TRBV12-5 CASGLVLSLQGNQPQHF TGTGCTAGTGGTTTGGTACTCTCATTGCAGGGGAATCAGCCCCAGCATTTT
TRBJ1-1 TRBD1 . TRBV5-1 CASSLDQGAKEAFF TGCGCCAGCAGCTTGGATCAGGGGGCGAAGGAAGCTTTCTTT
TRBJ1-1 . few TRBV7-6 CASSLAGKGAEAFF TGTGCCAGCAGCCTGGCAGGGAAGGGGGCTGAAGCTTTCTTT
TRBJ2-1 TRBD2 . TRBV9 CASSVSGGPYNEQFF TGTGCCAGCAGCGTTTCGGGGGGGCCCTACAATGAGCAGTTCTTC
TRBJ2-5 TRBD2 . TRBV3-1/TRBV3-2 CASSQRSGGLETQYF TGTGCCAGCAGCCAACGGAGCGGGGGCCTAGAGACCCAGTACTTC
TRBJ1-2 . . TRBV25-1 CASSGLRPKGYTF TGTGCCAGCAGTGGTTTGAGGCCGAAAGGCTACACCTTC
TRBJ2-5 TRBD2 once TRBV19 CASTPGGGETQYF TGTGCCAGTACTCCGGGCGGGGGGGAGACCCAGTACTTC
TRBJ1-6 . few TRBV7-9 CASSGLRSPLHF TGTGCCAGCAGCGGTTTGAGATCACCCCTCCACTTT
TRBJ1-3 . . TRBV27 CASSFTGESRGNTIYF TGTGCCAGCAGTTTTACGGGGGAATCCAGGGGAAACACCATATATTTT
TRBJ1-3 . . TRBV6-5 CASSYLGGSGNTIYF TGTGCCAGCAGTTACTTGGGGGGGTCTGGAAACACCATATATTTT
TRBJ1-2 . . TRBV3-1/TRBV3-2 CASSHETARGGGGYTF TGTGCCAGCAGCCATGAGACTGCGAGGGGGGGCGGTGGCTACACCTTC
TRBJ1-1 . once TRBV7-9 CASSLGPLNTEAFF TGTGCCAGCAGCTTGGGCCCCCTGAACACTGAAGCTTTCTTT
TRBJ1-5 . . TRBV7-9 CASSLDNLPQHF TGTGCCAGCAGCTTAGATAATCTACCCCAGCATTTT
TRBJ1-1 . . TRBV4-3 CASSQDRGRTEAFF TGCGCCAGCAGCCAAGATCGGGGGAGGACTGAAGCTTTCTTT
TRBJ1-1 . . TRBV7-6 CASSLGGINTEAFF TGTGCCAGCAGCTTAGGAGGGATTAACACTGAAGCTTTCTTT
TRBJ1-2 TRBD1 . TRBV2 CASSEGLPTGLGYTF TGTGCCAGCAGTGAAGGCCTACCGACAGGGCTTGGCTACACCTTC
TRBJ2-2 TRBD1 . TRBV9 CASSAGTGTGELFF TGTGCCAGCAGCGCCGGGACAGGCACCGGGGAGCTGTTTTTT
TRBJ1-4 TRBD1 . TRBV2 CASRGTGGEKLFF TGTGCCAGCCGCGGGACAGGGGGTGAAAAACTGTTTTTT
TRBJ2-1 . . TRBV18 CASSPGGLYRNEQFF TGTGCCAGCTCACCGGGGGGGCTCTATCGCAATGAGCAGTTCTTC
TRBJ2-1 . . TRBV3-1/TRBV3-2 CASSPRWTTGNEQFF TGTGCCAGCAGCCCCCGCTGGACAACCGGCAATGAGCAGTTCTTC
TRBJ1-1 . . TRBV12-3/TRBV12-4 CASSPAYEAFF TGTGCCAGCAGTCCCGCGTACGAAGCTTTCTTT
TRBJ2-1 . . TRBV10-3 CAISRSNEQFF TGTGCCATCAGTCGGAGCAATGAGCAGTTCTTC
TRBJ2-3 TRBD2 . TRBV6-4 CASSKSGDPTDTQYF TGTGCCAGCAGTAAAAGCGGGGACCCTACAGATACGCAGTATTTT
TRBJ1-3 . . TRBV2 CASGQTSSGNTIYF TGTGCCAGCGGACAGACGAGCTCTGGAAACACCATATATTTT
TRBJ1-1 TRBD1 . TRBV2 CASRDRVSNTEAFF TGTGCCTCCCGGGACAGGGTATCGAACACTGAAGCTTTCTTT
TRBJ1-1 TRBD1 . TRBV3-1/TRBV3-2 CASSQGQGLNTEAFF TGTGCCAGCAGCCAAGGACAGGGACTTAACACTGAAGCTTTCTTT
TRBJ2-2 . . TRBV15 CATSRGHPGGLSETGELFF TGTGCCACCAGCAGAGGTCACCCAGGGGGGCTGTCGGAAACCGGGGAGCTGTTTTTT
TRBJ2-1 TRBD2 . TRBV6-6 CASSYSGTSSYNEQFF TGTGCCAGCAGTTACTCCGGGACTAGCTCTTACAATGAGCAGTTCTTC
TRBJ1-6 . . TRBV6-5 CASSYSNRQYNSPLHF TGTGCCAGCAGTTACTCGAATCGACAGTATAATTCACCCCTCCACTTT
TRBJ2-5 . . TRBV4-1 CASSQDHGSAAGETQYF TGCGCCAGCAGCCAAGATCATGGTAGCGCAGCCGGGGAGACCCAGTACTTC
TRBJ1-2 . once TRBV5-4 CASSPSRVQGYTF TGTGCCAGCAGTCCCTCGAGGGTTCAGGGCTACACCTTC
TRBJ1-6 . . TRBV27 CASSFLAAQGINSPLHF TGTGCCAGCAGTTTTCTCGCCGCGCAGGGAATTAATTCACCCCTCCACTTT
TRBJ1-2 TRBD1 . TRBV27 CASSPNFAGTGGPYGYTF TGTGCCAGCAGTCCAAATTTCGCCGGGACAGGGGGGCCCTATGGCTACACCTTC
TRBJ1-2 TRBD1 few TRBV7-8 CASSLGQIHYGYTF TGTGCCAGCAGCTTGGGACAGATACACTATGGCTACACCTTC
TRBJ1-1 . . TRBV9 CASSEGQMNTEAFF TGTGCCAGCAGCGAGGGACAAATGAACACTGAAGCTTTCTTT
TRBJ1-2 . once TRBV15 CATSRQGYGYTF TGTGCCACCAGCAGACAGGGCTATGGCTACACCTTC
TRBJ2-1 . . TRBV28 CASTGPRGEQFF TGTGCCAGCACGGGGCCCCGGGGGGAGCAGTTCTTC
TRBJ2-5 TRBD2 once TRBV5-6 CASSLKRGVGKETQYF TGTGCCAGCAGCTTGAAGCGGGGTGTGGGCAAAGAGACCCAGTACTTC
TRBJ1-2 TRBD1 . TRBV6-5 CASSSGTGGDGYTF TGTGCCAGCAGTTCCGGGACAGGGGGCGATGGCTACACCTTC
TRBJ1-1 . . TRBV9 CASSARGGDTEAFF TGTGCCAGCAGCGCCCGGGGAGGTGACACTGAAGCTTTCTTT
TRBJ2-1 . . TRBV5-6 CASSSGSAGRREQFF TGTGCCAGCAGCTCGGGGTCCGCGGGGCGGAGGGAGCAGTTCTTC
TRBJ2-5 . . TRBV5-1 CASSLQETQYF TGCGCCAGCAGCCTTCAAGAGACCCAGTACTTC
TRBJ2-7 . . TRBV30 CAGHPDSAYEQYF TGTGCCGGGCACCCGGACAGTGCCTACGAGCAGTACTTC
TRBJ2-7 TRBD1 . TRBV2 CASSETPQGQEYF TGTGCCAGCAGTGAAACCCCACAGGGACAGGAGTACTTC
TRBJ2-4 TRBD2 . TRBV6-2/TRBV6-3 CASSLGLAGGWAKNIQYF TGTGCCAGCAGTCTTGGACTAGCGGGGGGCTGGGCCAAAAACATTCAGTACTTC
TRBJ2-1 TRBD2 . TRBV10-2 CASSESRLSRGTRSSYNEQFF TGCGCCAGCAGTGAGTCGAGACTATCGAGGGGGACTAGGAGCTCCTACAATGAGCAGTTCTTC
TRBJ1-2 . . TRBV5-4 CASSPVTAPTHYGYTF TGTGCCAGCAGCCCAGTGACAGCTCCCACCCACTATGGCTACACCTTC
TRBJ2-5 TRBD2 . TRBV20-1 CSASAGGTSEETQYF TGCAGTGCTAGTGCGGGAGGGACTAGCGAAGAGACCCAGTACTTC
TRBJ1-4 TRBD1 . TRBV2 CASSGHRGRVANEKLFF TGTGCCAGCAGTGGTCACAGGGGGAGGGTGGCTAATGAAAAACTGTTTTTT